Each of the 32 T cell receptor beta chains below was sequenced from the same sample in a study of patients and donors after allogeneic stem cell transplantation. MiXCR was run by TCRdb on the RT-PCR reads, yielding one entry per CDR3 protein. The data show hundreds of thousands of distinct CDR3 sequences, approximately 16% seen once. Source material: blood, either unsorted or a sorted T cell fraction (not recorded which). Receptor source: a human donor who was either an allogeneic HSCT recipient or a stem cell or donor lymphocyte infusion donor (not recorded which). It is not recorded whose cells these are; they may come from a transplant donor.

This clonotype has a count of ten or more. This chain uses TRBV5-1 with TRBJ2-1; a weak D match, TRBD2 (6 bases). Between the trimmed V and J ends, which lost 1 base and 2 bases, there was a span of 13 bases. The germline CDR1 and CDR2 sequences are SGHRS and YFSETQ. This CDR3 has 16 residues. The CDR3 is CASSLYLGGPYNEQFF. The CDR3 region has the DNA TGCGCCAGCAGCTTGTATTTGGGGGGACCCTACAATGAGCAGTTCTTC.

CDR3 nucleotide sequence: TGTGCCAGCAGCTTAGTAGCCTACGGGGCCAACACTGAAGCTTTCTTT. It encodes CASSLVAYGANTEAFF. The gene calls are TRBV7-2 and TRBJ1-1; D is perhaps TRBD1 (5 bases). CDR1 is SGHTA and CDR2 is FQGNSA in the germline V gene. V gave up 1 base and J gave up 2 bases, with 14 bases separating them. The CDR3 loop spans 16 amino acids.

The CDR3: CSAQLAGGYNEQFF. CDR3 bases: TGCAGTGCACAGCTAGCGGGAGGCTACAATGAGCAGTTCTTC. The gene calls are TRBV20-1 and TRBJ2-1, with 11 bases identical to TRBD2. Germline V gene data show CDR1 as DFQATT and CDR2 as SNEGSKA (reference sequence). Trimming at V came to 6 bases and at J to 3 bases, leaving 4 bases not matched to a gene. This CDR3 spans 14 amino acids.

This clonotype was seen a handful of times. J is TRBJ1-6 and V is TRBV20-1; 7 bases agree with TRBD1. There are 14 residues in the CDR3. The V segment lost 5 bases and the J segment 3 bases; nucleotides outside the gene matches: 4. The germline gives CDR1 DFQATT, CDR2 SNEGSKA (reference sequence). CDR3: CSAGPGGYNSPLHF. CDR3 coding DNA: TGCAGTGCTGGACCAGGGGGCTATAATTCACCCCTCCACTTT.

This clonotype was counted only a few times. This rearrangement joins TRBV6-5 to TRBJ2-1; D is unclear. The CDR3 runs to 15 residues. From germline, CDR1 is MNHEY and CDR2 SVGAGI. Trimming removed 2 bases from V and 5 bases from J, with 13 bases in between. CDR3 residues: CASSYLSGYHNEQFF. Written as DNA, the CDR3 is TGTGCCAGCAGTTACCTTTCGGGCTACCACAATGAGCAGTTCTTC.

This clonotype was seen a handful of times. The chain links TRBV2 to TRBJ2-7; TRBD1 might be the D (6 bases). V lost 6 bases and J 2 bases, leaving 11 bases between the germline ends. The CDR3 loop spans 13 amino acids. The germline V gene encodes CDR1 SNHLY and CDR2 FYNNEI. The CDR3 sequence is CASRFGQPYEQYF. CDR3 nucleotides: TGTGCCAGCAGATTTGGACAGCCCTACGAGCAGTACTTC.

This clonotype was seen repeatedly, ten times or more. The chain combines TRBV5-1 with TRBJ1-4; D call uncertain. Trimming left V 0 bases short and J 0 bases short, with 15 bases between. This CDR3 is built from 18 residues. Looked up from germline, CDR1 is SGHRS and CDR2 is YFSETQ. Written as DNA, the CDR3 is TGCGCCAGCAGCTTGGGACAAGGAAGTTATCCAACTAATGAAAAACTGTTTTTT. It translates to CASSLGQGSYPTNEKLFF. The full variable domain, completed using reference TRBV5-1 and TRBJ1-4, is KAGVTQTPRYLIKTRGQQVTLSCSPISGHRSVSWYQQTPGQGLQFLFEYFSETQRNKGNFPGRFSGRQFSNSRSEMNVSTLELGDSALYLCASSLGQGSYPTNEKLFFGSGTQLSVL.

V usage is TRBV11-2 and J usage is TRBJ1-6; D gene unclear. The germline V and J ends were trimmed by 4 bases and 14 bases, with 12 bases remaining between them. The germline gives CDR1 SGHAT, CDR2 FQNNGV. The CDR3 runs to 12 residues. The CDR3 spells CASSSPGVALHF. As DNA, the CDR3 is TGTGCCAGCAGCTCCCCTGGGGTGGCCCTCCACTTT.

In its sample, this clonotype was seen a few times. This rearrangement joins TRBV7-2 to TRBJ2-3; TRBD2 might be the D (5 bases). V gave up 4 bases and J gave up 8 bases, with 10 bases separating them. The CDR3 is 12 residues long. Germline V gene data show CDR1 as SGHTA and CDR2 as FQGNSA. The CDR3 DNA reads TGTGCCAGCAGCTATAGCGCGTCTACGCAGTATTTT. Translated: CASSYSASTQYF.

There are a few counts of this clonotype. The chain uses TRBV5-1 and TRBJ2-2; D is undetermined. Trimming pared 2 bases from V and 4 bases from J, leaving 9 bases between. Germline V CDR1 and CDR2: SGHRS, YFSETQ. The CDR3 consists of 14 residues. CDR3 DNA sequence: TGCGCCAGCAGCTTAGGGCCAGTCACCGGGGAGCTGTTTTTT. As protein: CASSLGPVTGELFF.

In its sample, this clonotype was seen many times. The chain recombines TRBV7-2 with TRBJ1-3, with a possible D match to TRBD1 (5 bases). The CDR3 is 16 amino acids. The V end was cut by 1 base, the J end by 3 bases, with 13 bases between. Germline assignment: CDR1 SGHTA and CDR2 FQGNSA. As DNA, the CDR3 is TGTGCCAGCAGCTTAGGCCTAGGGACTATTGGAAACACCATATATTTT. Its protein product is CASSLGLGTIGNTIYF.

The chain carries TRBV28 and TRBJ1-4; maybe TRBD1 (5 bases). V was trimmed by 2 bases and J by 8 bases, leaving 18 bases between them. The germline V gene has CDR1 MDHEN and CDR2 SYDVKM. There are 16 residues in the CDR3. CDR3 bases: TGTGCCAGCAGTTTACTAGGGGCAGTCGTGGGCGAAAAACTGTTTTTT. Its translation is CASSLLGAVVGEKLFF.

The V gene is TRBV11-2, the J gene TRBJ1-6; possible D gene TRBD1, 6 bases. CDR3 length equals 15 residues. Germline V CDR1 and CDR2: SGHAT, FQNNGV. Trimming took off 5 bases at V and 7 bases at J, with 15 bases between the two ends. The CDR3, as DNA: TGTGCCAGCAGCGCCGCCGGGGGCGCGAATTCACCCCTCCACTTT. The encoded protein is CASSAAGGANSPLHF. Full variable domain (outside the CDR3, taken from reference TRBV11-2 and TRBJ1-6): EAGVAQSPRYKIIEKRQSVAFWCNPISGHATLYWYQQILGQGPKLLIQFQNNGVVDDSQLPKDRFSAERLKGVDSTLKIQPAKLEDSAVYLCASSAAGGANSPLHFGNGTRLTVT.

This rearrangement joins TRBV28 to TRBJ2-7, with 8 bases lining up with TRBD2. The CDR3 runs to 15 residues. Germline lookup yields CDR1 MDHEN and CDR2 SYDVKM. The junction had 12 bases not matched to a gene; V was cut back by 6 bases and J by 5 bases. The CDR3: CASSPPPAGGHEQYF. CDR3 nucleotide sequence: TGTGCCAGCAGCCCCCCCCCGGCGGGAGGCCACGAGCAGTACTTC. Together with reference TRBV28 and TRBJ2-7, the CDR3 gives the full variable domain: DVKVTQSSRYLVKRTGEKVFLECVQDMDHENMFWYRQDPGLGLRLIYFSYDVKMKEKGDIPEGYSVSREKKERFSLILESASTNQTSMYLCASSPPPAGGHEQYFGPGTRLTVT.

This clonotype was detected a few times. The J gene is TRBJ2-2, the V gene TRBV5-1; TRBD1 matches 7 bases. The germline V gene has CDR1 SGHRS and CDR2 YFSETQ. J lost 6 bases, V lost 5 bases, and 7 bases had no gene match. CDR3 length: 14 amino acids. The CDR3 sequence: CASSGGTGAGELFF. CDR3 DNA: TGCGCCAGCAGTGGGGGAACAGGGGCCGGGGAGCTGTTTTTT.

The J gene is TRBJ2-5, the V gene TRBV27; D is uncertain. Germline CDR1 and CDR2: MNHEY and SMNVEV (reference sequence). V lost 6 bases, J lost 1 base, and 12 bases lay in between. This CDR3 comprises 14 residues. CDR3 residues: CASSAITLQETQYF. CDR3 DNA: TGTGCCAGCAGCGCCATTACTCTCCAAGAGACCCAGTACTTC.

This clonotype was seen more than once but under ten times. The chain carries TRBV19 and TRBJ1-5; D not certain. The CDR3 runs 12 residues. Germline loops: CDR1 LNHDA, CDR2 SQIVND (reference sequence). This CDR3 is CGTGYSNQPQHF. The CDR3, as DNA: TGTGGGACGGGGTATAGCAATCAGCCCCAGCATTTT.

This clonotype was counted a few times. The CDR3: CASSLTSTGSGHEQFF. The CDR3 DNA reads as TGCGCCAGCAGCTTGACCTCCACGGGATCCGGGCATGAGCAGTTCTTC. The gene calls are TRBV5-1 and TRBJ2-1, with TRBD2 as a possible D gene (5 bases). Germline V gives CDR1 SGHRS, CDR2 YFSETQ. Trimming cost V 1 base and J 8 bases, with 19 bases left between them. The CDR3 has 16 residues.

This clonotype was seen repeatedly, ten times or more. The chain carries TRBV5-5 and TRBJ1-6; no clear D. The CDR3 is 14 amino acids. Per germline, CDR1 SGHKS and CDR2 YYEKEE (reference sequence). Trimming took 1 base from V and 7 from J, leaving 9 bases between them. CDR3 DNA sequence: TGTGCCAGCAGCTTGAAGGGCGGAAATTCACCCCTCCACTTT. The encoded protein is CASSLKGGNSPLHF.

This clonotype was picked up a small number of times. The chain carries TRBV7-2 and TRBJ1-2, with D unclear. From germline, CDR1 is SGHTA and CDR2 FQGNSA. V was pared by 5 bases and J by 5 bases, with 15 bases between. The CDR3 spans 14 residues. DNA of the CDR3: TGTGCCAGCAGCCGTGGGCAAGGGAGGTATGGCTACACCTTC. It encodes CASSRGQGRYGYTF.

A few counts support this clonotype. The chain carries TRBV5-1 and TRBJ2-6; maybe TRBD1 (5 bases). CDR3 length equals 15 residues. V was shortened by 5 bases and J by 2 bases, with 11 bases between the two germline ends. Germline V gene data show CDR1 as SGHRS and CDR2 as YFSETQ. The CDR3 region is CASRQARAGANVLTF. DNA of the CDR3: TGCGCCAGCAGACAGGCGAGAGCTGGGGCCAACGTCCTGACTTTC. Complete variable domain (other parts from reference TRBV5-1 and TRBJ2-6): KAGVTQTPRYLIKTRGQQVTLSCSPISGHRSVSWYQQTPGQGLQFLFEYFSETQRNKGNFPGRFSGRQFSNSRSEMNVSTLELGDSALYLCASRQARAGANVLTFGAGSRLTVL.

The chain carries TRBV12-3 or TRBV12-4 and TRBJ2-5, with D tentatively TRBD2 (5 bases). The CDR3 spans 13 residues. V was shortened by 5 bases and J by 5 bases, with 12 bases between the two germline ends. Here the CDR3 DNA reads TGTGCCAGCAGTATTCTAGTAGCGGAGACCCAGTACTTC. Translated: CASSILVAETQYF.

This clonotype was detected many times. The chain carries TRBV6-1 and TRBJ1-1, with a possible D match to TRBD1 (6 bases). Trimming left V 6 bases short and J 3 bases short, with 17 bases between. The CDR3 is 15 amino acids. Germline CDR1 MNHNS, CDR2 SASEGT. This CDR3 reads CASSRNRVSDTEAFF. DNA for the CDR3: TGTGCCAGCAGCAGGAACAGGGTTTCGGACACTGAAGCTTTCTTT.

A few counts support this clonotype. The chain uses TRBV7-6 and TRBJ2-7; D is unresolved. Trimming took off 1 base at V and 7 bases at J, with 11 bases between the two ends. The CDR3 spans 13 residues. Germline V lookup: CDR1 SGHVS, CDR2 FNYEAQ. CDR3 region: CASSLGIGLEQYF. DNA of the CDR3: TGTGCCAGCAGCTTAGGGATTGGGTTGGAGCAGTACTTC.

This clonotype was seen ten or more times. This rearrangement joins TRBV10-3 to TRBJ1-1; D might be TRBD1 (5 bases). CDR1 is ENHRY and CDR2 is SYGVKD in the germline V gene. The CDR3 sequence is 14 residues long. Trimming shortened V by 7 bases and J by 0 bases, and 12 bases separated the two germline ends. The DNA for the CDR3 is TGTGCCATCAAGAGGGGACTGATGAACACTGAAGCTTTCTTT. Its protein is CAIKRGLMNTEAFF.

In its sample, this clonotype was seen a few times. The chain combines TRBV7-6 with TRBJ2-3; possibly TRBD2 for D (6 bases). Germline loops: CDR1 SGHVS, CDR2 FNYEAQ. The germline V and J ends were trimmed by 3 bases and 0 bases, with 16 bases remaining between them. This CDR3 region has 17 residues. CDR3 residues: CASSFNVAGTSTDTQYF. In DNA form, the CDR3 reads TGTGCCAGCAGCTTCAACGTCGCGGGGACTAGCACAGATACGCAGTATTTT.

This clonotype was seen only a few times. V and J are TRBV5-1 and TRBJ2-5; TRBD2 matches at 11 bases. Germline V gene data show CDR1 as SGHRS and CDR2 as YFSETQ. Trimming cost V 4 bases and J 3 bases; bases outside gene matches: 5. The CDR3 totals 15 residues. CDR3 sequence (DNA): TGCGCCAGCAGCCTTAGCGGGGGGGCAGAAGAGACCCAGTACTTC. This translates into CASSLSGGAEETQYF. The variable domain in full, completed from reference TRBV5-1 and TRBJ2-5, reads KAGVTQTPRYLIKTRGQQVTLSCSPISGHRSVSWYQQTPGQGLQFLFEYFSETQRNKGNFPGRFSGRQFSNSRSEMNVSTLELGDSALYLCASSLSGGAEETQYFGPGTRLLVL.

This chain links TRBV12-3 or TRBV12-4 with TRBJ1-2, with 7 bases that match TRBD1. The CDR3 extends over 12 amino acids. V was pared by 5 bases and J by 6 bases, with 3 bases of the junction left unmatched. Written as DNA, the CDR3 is TGTGCCAGCAGTCCCGGGACAGATGGCTACACCTTC. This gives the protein CASSPGTDGYTF.

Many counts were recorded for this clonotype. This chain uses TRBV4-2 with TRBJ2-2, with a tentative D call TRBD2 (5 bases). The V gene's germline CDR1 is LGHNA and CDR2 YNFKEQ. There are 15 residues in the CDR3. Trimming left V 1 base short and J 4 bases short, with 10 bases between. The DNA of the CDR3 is TGTGCCAGCAGCCAAGGAAGGGCGGGCACCGGGGAGCTGTTTTTT. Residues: CASSQGRAGTGELFF.

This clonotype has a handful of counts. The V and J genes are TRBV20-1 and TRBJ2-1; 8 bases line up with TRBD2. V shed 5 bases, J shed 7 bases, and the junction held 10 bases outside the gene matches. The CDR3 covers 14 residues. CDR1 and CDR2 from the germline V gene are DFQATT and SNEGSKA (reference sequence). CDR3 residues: CSAGGGGPSNEQFF. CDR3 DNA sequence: TGCAGTGCTGGGGGCGGGGGGCCCAGTAATGAGCAGTTCTTC.

CDR3 in amino acids: CASSYGVLAFF. The CDR3 DNA is TGTGCCAGCAGTTACGGGGTTTTAGCTTTCTTT. The genes are TRBV6-6 and TRBJ1-1; D remains ambiguous. The germline CDR1 and CDR2 sequences are MNHNY and SVGAGI (reference sequence). V gave up 2 bases and J gave up 10 bases, with 8 bases separating them. The CDR3 runs 11 residues.

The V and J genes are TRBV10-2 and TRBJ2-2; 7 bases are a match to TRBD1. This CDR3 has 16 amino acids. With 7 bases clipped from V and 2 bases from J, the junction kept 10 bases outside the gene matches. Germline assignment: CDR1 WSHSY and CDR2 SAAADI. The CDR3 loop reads CASTLPGTANTGELFF. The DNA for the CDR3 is TGCGCCAGCACTCTCCCCGGGACAGCTAACACCGGGGAGCTGTTTTTT.